This paragraph covers one T cell receptor (beta chain) sequence. The PCR was carried out with 60 Vbeta primers and 13 Jbeta primers. Libraries were prepared by immunoSEQ multiplex PCR; TCRdb keeps only in-frame clonotypes and omits some of them. The sample has approximately 91,000 clones; roughly 80% are singletons. The sample comes from a study of cytomegalovirus exposure and HLA in healthy donors. CDR1 is MNHNS, CDR2 SASEGT, per germline. The ends lost 4 bases at V and 7 bases at J; junction bases unmatched: 8. This CDR3 has 14 amino acids. This chain links TRBV6-1 with TRBJ1-2; 8 bases fit TRBD1. This clonotype was sampled from a human donor in good health. Sequenced material: PBMCs. The CDR3 nucleotides are TGTGCCAGCAGTGCTACCGGACAGGGCGGTGGCTACACCTTC. This gives the protein CASSATGQGGGYTF.